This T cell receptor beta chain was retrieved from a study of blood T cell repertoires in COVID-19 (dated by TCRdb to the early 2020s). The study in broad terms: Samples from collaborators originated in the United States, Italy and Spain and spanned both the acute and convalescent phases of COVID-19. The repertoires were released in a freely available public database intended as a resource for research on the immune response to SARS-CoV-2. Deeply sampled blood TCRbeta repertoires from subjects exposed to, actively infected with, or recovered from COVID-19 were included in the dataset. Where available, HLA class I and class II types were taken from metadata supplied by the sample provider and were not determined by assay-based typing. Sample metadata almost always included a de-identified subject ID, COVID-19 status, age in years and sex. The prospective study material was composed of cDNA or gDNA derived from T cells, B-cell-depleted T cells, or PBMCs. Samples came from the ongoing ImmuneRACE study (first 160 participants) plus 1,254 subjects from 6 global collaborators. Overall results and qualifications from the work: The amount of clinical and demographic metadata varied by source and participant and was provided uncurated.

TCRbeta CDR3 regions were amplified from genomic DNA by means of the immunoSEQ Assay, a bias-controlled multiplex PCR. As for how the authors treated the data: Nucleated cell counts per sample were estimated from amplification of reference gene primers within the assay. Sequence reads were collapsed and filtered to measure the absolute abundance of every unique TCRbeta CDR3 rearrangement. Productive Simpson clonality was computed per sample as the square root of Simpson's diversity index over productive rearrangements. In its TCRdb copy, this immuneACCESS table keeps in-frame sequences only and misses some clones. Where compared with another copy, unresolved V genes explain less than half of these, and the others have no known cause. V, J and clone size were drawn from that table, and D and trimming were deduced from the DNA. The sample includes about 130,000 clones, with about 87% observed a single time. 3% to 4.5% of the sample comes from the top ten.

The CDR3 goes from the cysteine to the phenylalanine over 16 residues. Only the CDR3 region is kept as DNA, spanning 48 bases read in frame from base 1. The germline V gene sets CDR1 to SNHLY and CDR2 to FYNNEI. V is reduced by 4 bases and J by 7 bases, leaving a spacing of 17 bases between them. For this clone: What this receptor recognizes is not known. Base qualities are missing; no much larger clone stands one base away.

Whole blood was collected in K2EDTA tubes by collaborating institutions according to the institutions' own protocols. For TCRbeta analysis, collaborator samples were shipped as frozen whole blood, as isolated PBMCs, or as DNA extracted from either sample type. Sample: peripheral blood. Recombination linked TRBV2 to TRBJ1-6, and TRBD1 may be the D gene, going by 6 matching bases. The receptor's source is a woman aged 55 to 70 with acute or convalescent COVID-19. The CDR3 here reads CASSVGGPTLNSPLHF. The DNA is TGTGCCAGCAGTGTGGGGGGGCCGACACTAAATTCACCCCTCCACTTT.